This TCR beta chain was identified during a study of a mutant IDH1 vaccine in newly diagnosed glioma. In the study overall: Vaccination started 4-6 weeks after radiotherapy alone, or with temozolomide cycles. The therapy given earlier, which was standard therapy, consisted of radiotherapy, temozolomide, or both, and most of the patients received both.

Broader study findings: Evidence of vaccine-induced immune responses was documented in approximately 93% of patients.

From germline, CDR1 is SEHNR and CDR2 FQNEAQ (reference sequence). The CDR3 is 16 residues long. Trimming left V 8 bases short and J 0 bases short, with 16 bases between. Note on this clone: Its antigen is undetermined.

Measured with immunoSEQ multiplex PCR; TCRdb has only the in-frame clones, and not every one. The table records over 45,000 clones, under 90% of them present only once. Described time point: week 23, last vaccination. Doses comprised 300 ug of mutant IDH1 20-mer peptide each, plus topical imiquimod. This chain links TRBV7-9 with TRBJ2-2; D may be TRBD1 or TRBD2 (6 bases each). This clonotype was sampled from a man aged 40-49 years with glioma. The material was PBMCs, obtained from a glioma patient whose treatment included an IDH1 peptide vaccine. The DNA of the CDR3 is TGTGCCAGCCGGGGCCCCGGGGGCTCGAACACCGGGGAGCTGTTTTTT. It is translated as CASRGPGGSNTGELFF.